The rows below give T cell receptor beta chains drawn from one sample of a study of blood T cell repertoires in COVID-19. Method: immunoSEQ multiplex PCR; TCRdb's copy keeps in-frame clones and lacks some. The table lists some 130,000 clones, around 88% of them singletons. The specimen was PBMCs or T cells enriched from blood (not recorded which). The receptors come from a woman between 45 and 65 years old who had recovered from COVID-19. Both conserved end residues are trimmed from each CDR3. Each record gives: V gene, J gene, CDR3 length, CDR3 protein.

V gene: TRBV19
J gene: TRBJ1-4
CDR3 length: 13
CDR3 protein: ASRDRGATNEKLF

V gene: TRBV11-2
J gene: TRBJ1-4
CDR3 length: 14
CDR3 protein: ASSDFLTAPNEKLF

V gene: TRBV4-1
J gene: TRBJ2-3
CDR3 length: 12
CDR3 protein: ASSQEYSRDTQY

V gene: TRBV29-1
J gene: TRBJ2-7
CDR3 length: 11
CDR3 protein: SVEAERGYEQY

V gene: TRBV9
J gene: TRBJ2-5
CDR3 length: 13
CDR3 protein: ASSVDRGWLETQY

V gene: TRBV25-1
J gene: TRBJ2-6
CDR3 length: 13
CDR3 protein: ASSEERSGANVLT

V gene: TRBV2
J gene: TRBJ2-3
CDR3 length: 12
CDR3 protein: ASSEQGATDTQY

V gene: TRBV2
J gene: TRBJ2-6
CDR3 length: 15
CDR3 protein: ASSERTGRSGANVLT

V gene: TRBV27
J gene: TRBJ2-7
CDR3 length: 13
CDR3 protein: ASSLWGVGSYEQY

V gene: TRBV7-6
J gene: TRBJ1-1
CDR3 length: 14
CDR3 protein: ASSAHTGLRNTEAF

V gene: TRBV9
J gene: TRBJ1-2
CDR3 length: 14
CDR3 protein: ASSVGAGTGVYGYT

V gene: TRBV5-6
J gene: TRBJ2-5
CDR3 length: 10
CDR3 protein: ASSLGYETQY

V gene: TRBV6-5
J gene: TRBJ2-7
CDR3 length: 11
CDR3 protein: ASSQQDSYEQY

V gene: TRBV11-3
J gene: TRBJ2-3
CDR3 length: 14
CDR3 protein: ASSSYGGTNTDTQY

V gene: TRBV5-4
J gene: TRBJ2-3
CDR3 length: 15
CDR3 protein: ASSNGRWIGGTDTQY

V gene: TRBV6-1
J gene: TRBJ1-3
CDR3 length: 13
CDR3 protein: ASSEVGVAGNTIY

V gene: TRBV6-5
J gene: TRBJ1-1
CDR3 length: 13
CDR3 protein: ASSYSLTGGTEAF

V gene: TRBV19
J gene: TRBJ1-2
CDR3 length: 14
CDR3 protein: ASSLTSDRVGYGYT

V gene: TRBV14
J gene: TRBJ2-1
CDR3 length: 12
CDR3 protein: ASTGTGKYNEQF

V gene: TRBV27
J gene: TRBJ2-7
CDR3 length: 10
CDR3 protein: ASSIGTYEQY

V gene: TRBV2
J gene: TRBJ1-2
CDR3 length: 10
CDR3 protein: ASGLDRIDYT

V gene: TRBV29-1
J gene: TRBJ1-1
CDR3 length: 10
CDR3 protein: SVDRARTEAF

V gene: TRBV3-1/TRBV3-2
J gene: TRBJ1-4
CDR3 length: 15
CDR3 protein: ASSQPGQGRTNEKLF

V gene: TRBV29-1
J gene: TRBJ2-3
CDR3 length: 11
CDR3 protein: SVERQGDDTQY

V gene: TRBV21-1
J gene: TRBJ2-5
CDR3 length: 16
CDR3 protein: ASSKARTSGEVGETQY

V gene: TRBV5-4
J gene: TRBJ2-4
CDR3 length: 10
CDR3 protein: ATLGAKNIQY

V gene: TRBV4-1
J gene: TRBJ2-1
CDR3 length: 12
CDR3 protein: ASSQDSGINEQF

V gene: TRBV7-3
J gene: TRBJ2-3
CDR3 length: 11
CDR3 protein: ASRQAWGDTQY

V gene: TRBV19
J gene: TRBJ1-2
CDR3 length: 12
CDR3 protein: ASSMPQENYGYT

V gene: TRBV7-6
J gene: TRBJ1-4
CDR3 length: 14
CDR3 protein: ASSLPRGVSNEKLF

V gene: TRBV2
J gene: TRBJ1-2
CDR3 length: 11
CDR3 protein: ASSLEQGEGYT

V gene: TRBV7-9
J gene: TRBJ1-1
CDR3 length: 11
CDR3 protein: ASSNTGNTEAF

V gene: TRBV19
J gene: TRBJ1-6
CDR3 length: 13
CDR3 protein: ASSTGETPYSPLH

V gene: TRBV3-1/TRBV3-2
J gene: TRBJ1-3
CDR3 length: 13
CDR3 protein: ASSQDVGGADTIY

V gene: TRBV10-2
J gene: TRBJ2-7
CDR3 length: 11
CDR3 protein: ATRRGQGYEQY

V gene: TRBV2
J gene: TRBJ1-5
CDR3 length: 12
CDR3 protein: ASSGQGYHQPQH

V gene: TRBV5-1
J gene: TRBJ1-5
CDR3 length: 12
CDR3 protein: ASSPGTNGQPQH

V gene: TRBV14
J gene: TRBJ2-7
CDR3 length: 9
CDR3 protein: ASSLHYEQY

V gene: TRBV5-6
J gene: TRBJ2-7
CDR3 length: 12
CDR3 protein: ASSLVPGGGEQY

V gene: TRBV11-2
J gene: TRBJ1-5
CDR3 length: 16
CDR3 protein: ASSPWTGGGLGNQPQH

V gene: TRBV7-2
J gene: TRBJ2-1
CDR3 length: 12
CDR3 protein: ASSPRSGFGEQF

V gene: TRBV11-2
J gene: TRBJ1-6
CDR3 length: 12
CDR3 protein: ASSLSQGRSPLH

V gene: TRBV9
J gene: TRBJ2-5
CDR3 length: 11
CDR3 protein: ASIRGAQETQY

V gene: TRBV2
J gene: TRBJ1-2
CDR3 length: 11
CDR3 protein: ASPRVGGYGYT

V gene: TRBV19
J gene: TRBJ2-7
CDR3 length: 17
CDR3 protein: ASSPGTSGGITRSYEQY

V gene: TRBV19
J gene: TRBJ2-7
CDR3 length: 12
CDR3 protein: ASSMAGGLYEQY